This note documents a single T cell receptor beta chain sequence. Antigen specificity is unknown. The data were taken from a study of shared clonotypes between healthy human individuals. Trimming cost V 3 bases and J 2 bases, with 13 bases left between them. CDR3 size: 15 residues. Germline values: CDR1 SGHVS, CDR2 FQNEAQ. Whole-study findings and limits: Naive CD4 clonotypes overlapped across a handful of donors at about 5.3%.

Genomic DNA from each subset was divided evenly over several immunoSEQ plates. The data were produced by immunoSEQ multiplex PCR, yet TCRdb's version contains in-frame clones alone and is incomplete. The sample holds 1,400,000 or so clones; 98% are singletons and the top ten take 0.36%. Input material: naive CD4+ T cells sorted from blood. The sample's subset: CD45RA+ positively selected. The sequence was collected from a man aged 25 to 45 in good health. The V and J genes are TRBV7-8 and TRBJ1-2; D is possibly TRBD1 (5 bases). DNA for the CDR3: TGTGCCAGCAGCTTGGGACGGATTTTGAACTATGGCTACACCTTC. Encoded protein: CASSLGRILNYGYTF.